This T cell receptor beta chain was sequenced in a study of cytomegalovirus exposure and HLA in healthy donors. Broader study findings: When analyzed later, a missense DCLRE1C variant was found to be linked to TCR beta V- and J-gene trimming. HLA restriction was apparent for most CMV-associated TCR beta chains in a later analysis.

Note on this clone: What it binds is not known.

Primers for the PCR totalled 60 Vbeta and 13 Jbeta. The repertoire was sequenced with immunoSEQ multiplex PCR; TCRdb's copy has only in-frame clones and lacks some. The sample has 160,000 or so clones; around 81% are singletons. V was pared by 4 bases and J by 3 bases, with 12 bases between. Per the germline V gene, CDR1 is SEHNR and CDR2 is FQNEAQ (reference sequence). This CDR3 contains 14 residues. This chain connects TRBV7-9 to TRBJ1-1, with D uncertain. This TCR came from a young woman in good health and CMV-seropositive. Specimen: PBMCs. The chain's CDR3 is CASSWLYGYTEAFF. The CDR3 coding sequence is TGTGCCAGCAGCTGGCTTTACGGGTACACTGAAGCTTTCTTT.